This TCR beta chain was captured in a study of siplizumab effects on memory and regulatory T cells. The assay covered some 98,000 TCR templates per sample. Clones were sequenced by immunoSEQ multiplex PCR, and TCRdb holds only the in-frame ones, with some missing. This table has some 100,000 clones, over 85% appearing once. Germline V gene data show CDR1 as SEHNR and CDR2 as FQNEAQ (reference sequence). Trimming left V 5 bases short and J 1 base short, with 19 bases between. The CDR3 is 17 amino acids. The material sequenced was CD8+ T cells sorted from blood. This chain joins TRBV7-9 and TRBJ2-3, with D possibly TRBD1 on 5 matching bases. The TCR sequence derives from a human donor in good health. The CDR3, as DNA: TGTGCCAGCAGCCCACCCCCCGACAGAGAGCGCACAGATACGCAGTATTTT. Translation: CASSPPPDRERTDTQYF. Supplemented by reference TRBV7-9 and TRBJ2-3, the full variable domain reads DTGVSQNPRHKITKRGQNVTFRCDPISEHNRLYWYRQTLGQGPEFLTYFQNEAQLEKSRLLSDRFSAERPKGSFSTLEIQRTEQGDSAMYLCASSPPPDRERTDTQYFGPGTRLTVL.